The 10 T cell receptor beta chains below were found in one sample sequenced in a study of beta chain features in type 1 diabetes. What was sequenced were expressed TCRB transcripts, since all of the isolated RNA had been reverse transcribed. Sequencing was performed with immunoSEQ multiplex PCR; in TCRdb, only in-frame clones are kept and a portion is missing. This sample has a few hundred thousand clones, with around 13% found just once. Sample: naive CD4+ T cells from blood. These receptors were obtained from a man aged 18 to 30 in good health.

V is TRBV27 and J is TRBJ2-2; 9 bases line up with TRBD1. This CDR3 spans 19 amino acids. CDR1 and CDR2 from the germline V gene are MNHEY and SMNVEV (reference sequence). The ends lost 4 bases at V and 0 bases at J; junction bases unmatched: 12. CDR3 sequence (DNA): TGTGCCAGCAGTTCAGACCGGGACAGGGCCTCAACGAACACCGGGGAGCTGTTTTTT. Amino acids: CASSSDRDRASTNTGELFF.

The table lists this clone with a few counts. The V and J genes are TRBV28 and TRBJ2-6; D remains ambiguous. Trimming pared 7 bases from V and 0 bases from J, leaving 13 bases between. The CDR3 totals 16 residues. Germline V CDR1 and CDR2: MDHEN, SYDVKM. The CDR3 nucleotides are TGTGCCAGCACTTTCTTATTTCGCTCTGGGGCCAACGTCCTGACTTTC. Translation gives CASTFLFRSGANVLTF.

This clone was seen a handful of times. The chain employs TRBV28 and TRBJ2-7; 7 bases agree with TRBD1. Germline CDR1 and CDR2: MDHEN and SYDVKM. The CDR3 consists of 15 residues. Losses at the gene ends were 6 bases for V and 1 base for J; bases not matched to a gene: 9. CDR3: CASREPGQRSYEQYF. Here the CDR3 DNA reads TGTGCCAGCAGGGAACCGGGACAGAGATCCTACGAGCAGTACTTC.

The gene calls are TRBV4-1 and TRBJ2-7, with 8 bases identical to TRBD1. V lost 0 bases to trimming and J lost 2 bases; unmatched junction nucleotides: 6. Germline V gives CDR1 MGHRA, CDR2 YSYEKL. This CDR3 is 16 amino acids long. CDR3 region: CASSQDRQGITYEQYF. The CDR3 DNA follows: TGCGCCAGCAGCCAAGACCGACAGGGGATAACCTACGAGCAGTACTTC.

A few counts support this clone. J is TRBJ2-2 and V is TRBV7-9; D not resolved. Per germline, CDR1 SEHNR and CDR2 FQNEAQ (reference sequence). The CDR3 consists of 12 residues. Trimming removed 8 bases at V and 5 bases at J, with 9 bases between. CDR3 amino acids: CASSLRTGELFF. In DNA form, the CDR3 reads TGTGCCAGCTCCTTACGGACCGGGGAGCTGTTTTTT.

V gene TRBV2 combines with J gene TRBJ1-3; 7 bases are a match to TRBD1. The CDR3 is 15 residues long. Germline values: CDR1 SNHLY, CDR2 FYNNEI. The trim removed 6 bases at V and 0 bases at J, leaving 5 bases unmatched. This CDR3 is CASRRGDSSGNTIYF. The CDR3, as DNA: TGTGCCAGCAGGCGGGGGGACAGCTCTGGAAACACCATATATTTT.

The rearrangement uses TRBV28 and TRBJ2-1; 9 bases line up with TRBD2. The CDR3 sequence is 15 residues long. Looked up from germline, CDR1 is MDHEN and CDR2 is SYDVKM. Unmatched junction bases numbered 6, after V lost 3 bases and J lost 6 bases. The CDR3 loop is CASSFWGLAPNEQFF. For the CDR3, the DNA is TGTGCCAGCAGTTTCTGGGGACTAGCCCCCAATGAGCAGTTCTTC.

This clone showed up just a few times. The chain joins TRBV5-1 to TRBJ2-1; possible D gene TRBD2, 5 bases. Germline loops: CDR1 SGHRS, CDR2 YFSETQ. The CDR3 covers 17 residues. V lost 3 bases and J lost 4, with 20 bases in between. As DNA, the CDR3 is TGCGCCAGCAGCTCGCAGACCGGGGATCCTTCGTACAATGAGCAGTTCTTC. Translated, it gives CASSSQTGDPSYNEQFF.

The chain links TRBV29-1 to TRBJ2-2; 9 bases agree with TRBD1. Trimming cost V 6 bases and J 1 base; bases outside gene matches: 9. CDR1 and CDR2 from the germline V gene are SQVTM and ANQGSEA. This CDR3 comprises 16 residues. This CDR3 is CSVRTGGLGNTGELFF. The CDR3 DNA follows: TGCAGCGTGCGCACAGGGGGCTTAGGGAACACCGGGGAGCTGTTTTTT.

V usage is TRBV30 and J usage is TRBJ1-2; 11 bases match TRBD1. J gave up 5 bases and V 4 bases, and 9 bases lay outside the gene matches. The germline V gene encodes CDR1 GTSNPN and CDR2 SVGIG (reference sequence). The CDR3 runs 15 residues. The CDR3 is CAWTYGQGAGYGYTF. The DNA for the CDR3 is TGTGCCTGGACCTACGGACAGGGGGCAGGGTATGGCTACACCTTC. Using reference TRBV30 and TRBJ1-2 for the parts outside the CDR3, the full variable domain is SQTIHQWPATLVQPVGSPLSLECTVEGTSNPNLYWYRQAAGRGLQLLFYSVGIGQISSEVPQNLSASRPQDRQFILSSKKLLLSDSGFYLCAWTYGQGAGYGYTFGSGTRLTVV.